Reported below is one TCR beta chain. The germline gene is not matched at one end of the junction; a read error may be the cause. Under the authors' procedure: For nucleated cells, counts were estimated from reference gene primer amplification. Clones were sequenced by immunoSEQ multiplex PCR, and TCRdb holds only the in-frame ones, with some missing. The V and J calls and clone size come from that table; D and trimming were worked out from the DNA. Of about 100,000 clones detected, about 80% appear once; the ten largest clones hold over 30%. These data belong to a study of blood T cell repertoires in COVID-19. Overall study: Some COVID-19 samples were acute and others convalescent; all came from the United States, Italy and Spain. Nucleic acid was either cDNA or gDNA, and it came from T cells, B-cell-depleted T cells, or PBMCs.

The CDR3 contains 15 residues. Germline CDR1 is SSHAT and CDR2 is FNYEAQ (reference sequence). Sequenced input: peripheral blood. The chain carries TRBV7-7 and TRBJ2-5, with 10 bases identical to TRBD1. The clonotype originates from a man aged 70-80 years with active or convalescent COVID-19. The CDR3 protein is CASSLDRGQKETQYF. Written as DNA, the CDR3 is TGTGCTAGCAGCTTAGACAGGGGGCAGAAGGAGACCCAGTACTTC. The full variable domain, completed using reference TRBV7-7 and TRBJ2-5, is GAGVSQSPRYKVTKRGQDVTLRCDPISSHATLYWYQQALGQGPEFLTYFNYEAQPDKSGLPSDRFSAERPEGSISTLTIQRTEQRDSAMYRCASSLDRGQKETQYFGPGTRLLVL.